This entry lists 28 T cell receptor beta chains sequenced from one sample in a study of CD8 T cells in Susac syndrome (dated by TCRdb to about 2019). Library method: the immunoSEQ multiplex PCR assay. RNA was extracted using the RNeasy kit, and roughly 0.5 to 1 microgram was reverse transcribed with random hexamers. TCRdb reanalyzed the raw reads on its own, using fastp at Q25 for trimming and MiXCR for clone calling, and kept in-frame beta chains. CDR3 protein duplicates are merged, each entry listing the most common genes and DNA. The sample table shows about 160,000 distinct CDR3 sequences, and about 96% are seen once. About 0.12% of the sample rests with the top ten. Sequenced material: CD4+ T cells from PBMCs. The source is a human donor with Susac syndrome.

This chain uses TRBV20-1 with TRBJ2-2, with a possible D match to TRBD1 (6 bases). CDR1 and CDR2 (germline): DFQATT, SNEGSKA (reference sequence). Trimming cost V 2 bases and J 0 bases, with 7 bases left between them. The CDR3 totals 14 residues. CDR3 coding DNA: TGCAGTGCTAGACGGGACACGAACACCGGGGAGCTGTTTTTT. Translated: CSARRDTNTGELFF.

V gene TRBV14 combines with J gene TRBJ2-1; 7 nucleotides align to TRBD1. This CDR3 is built from 14 residues. Germline V lookup: CDR1 SGHDN, CDR2 FVKESK. Unmatched junction bases numbered 1, after V lost 1 base and J lost 4 bases. CDR3 sequence reads: CASSQGDSYNEQFF. As DNA, the CDR3 is TGTGCCAGCAGCCAAGGGGACAGTTACAATGAGCAGTTCTTC.

The rearrangement links TRBV30 to TRBJ1-1, with a possible D match to TRBD1 (6 bases). This CDR3 has 12 amino acids. Trimming pared 3 bases from V and 3 bases from J, leaving 8 bases between. In germline, CDR1 is GTSNPN, CDR2 SVGIG (reference sequence). The CDR3 DNA reads TGTGCCTGGAGGGGGGGCCACACTGAAGCTTTCTTT. It encodes CAWRGGHTEAFF.

The chain joins TRBV19 to TRBJ1-2; 7 positions match TRBD1. The germline V gene has CDR1 LNHDA and CDR2 SQIVND (reference sequence). The CDR3 is 11 amino acids. V shed 10 bases and J 8 bases; nucleotides not matched to a gene: 7. The CDR3 reads CATRTGPGYTF. For the CDR3, the DNA is TGTGCCACCAGGACAGGTCCGGGCTACACCTTC.

V and J are TRBV7-6 and TRBJ1-3, with TRBD1 matching 7 bases. V shed 6 bases and J 0 bases; nucleotides not matched to a gene: 11. In germline, CDR1 is SGHVS, CDR2 FNYEAQ. The CDR3 spans 17 residues. This CDR3 reads CASRKGDRRDSGNTIYF. The DNA for the CDR3 is TGTGCCAGCAGGAAAGGGGACAGACGAGACTCTGGAAACACCATATATTTT. Full variable domain (remainder filled in from reference TRBV7-6 and TRBJ1-3): GAGVSQSPRYKVTKRGQDVALRCDPISGHVSLYWYRQALGQGPEFLTYFNYEAQQDKSGLPNDRFSAERPEGSISTLTIQRTEQRDSAMYRCASRKGDRRDSGNTIYFGEGSWLTVV.

This clonotype was detected only once. V gene TRBV20-1 combines with J gene TRBJ1-5; tentative D call: TRBD1 (6 bases). This CDR3 has 13 amino acids. Trimming removed 4 bases at V and 5 bases at J, with 12 bases between. From germline, CDR1 is DFQATT and CDR2 SNEGSKA (reference sequence). CDR3 loop: CSAKTAGDQPQHF. CDR3 nucleotides: TGCAGTGCTAAGACGGCAGGGGATCAGCCCCAGCATTTT.

The chain is built from TRBV3-1 and TRBJ1-5; 7 positions agree with TRBD1. This CDR3 region has 12 residues. CDR1 and CDR2 (germline): LGHDT, YNNKEL (reference sequence). Trimming at V came to 6 bases and at J to 8 bases, leaving 4 bases not matched to a gene. CDR3 sequence reads: CASRQGSEPQHF. Written as DNA, the CDR3 is TGTGCCAGCAGACAGGGGTCGGAGCCCCAGCATTTT.

The chain carries TRBV7-2 and TRBJ1-5; 7 bases agree with TRBD1. V trimming: 4 bases; J trimming: 10 bases; junction bases outside the gene matches: 10. CDR1 is SGHTA and CDR2 is FQGNSA in the germline V gene. This CDR3 comprises 14 residues. The CDR3 reads CASSSTGTTVPQHF. As DNA, the CDR3 is TGTGCCAGCAGCTCGACAGGGACCACGGTACCCCAGCATTTT.

CDR3 amino acids: CSASFRRLSYEQYF. DNA of the CDR3: TGCAGTGCTAGTTTCAGGAGGCTGTCCTACGAGCAGTACTTC. This sequence joins TRBV20-1 and TRBJ2-7, with D possibly being TRBD2 (5 bases). The germline V and J ends were trimmed by 3 bases and 1 base, with 13 bases remaining between them. Germline V gene lookup returns CDR1 DFQATT and CDR2 SNEGSKA (reference sequence). The CDR3 is made up of 14 amino acids.

CDR3 residues: CASSSGGVTEAFF. The CDR3 bases are TGCGCCAGCAGCAGCGGGGGTGTCACTGAAGCTTTCTTT. V gene TRBV5-1 combines with J gene TRBJ1-1, with D maybe TRBD1 (5 bases). V was clipped by 4 bases and J by 4 bases, with 11 bases between them. The CDR3 covers 13 residues. Germline V gene sequence: CDR1 SGHRS, CDR2 YFSETQ. Supplemented by reference TRBV5-1 and TRBJ1-1, the full variable domain reads KAGVTQTPRYLIKTRGQQVTLSCSPISGHRSVSWYQQTPGQGLQFLFEYFSETQRNKGNFPGRFSGRQFSNSRSEMNVSTLELGDSALYLCASSSGGVTEAFFGQGTRLTVV.

This clonotype came up once. The chain has TRBV2 and TRBJ1-1, with D possibly matching TRBD1 (5 bases). The germline V and J ends were trimmed by 7 bases and 1 base, with 13 bases remaining between them. The CDR3 length is 14 residues. CDR1 and CDR2 (germline): SNHLY, FYNNEI. This CDR3 is CASTAGTTNTEAFF. Written as DNA, the CDR3 is TGTGCCAGCACGGCAGGGACCACGAACACTGAAGCTTTCTTT. Supplemented by reference TRBV2 and TRBJ1-1, the full variable domain reads EPEVTQTPSHQVTQMGQEVILRCVPISNHLYFYWYRQILGQKVEFLVSFYNNEISEKSEIFDDQFSVERPDGSNFTLKIRSTKLEDSAMYFCASTAGTTNTEAFFGQGTRLTVV.

The rearrangement links TRBV9 to TRBJ1-3; D possibly corresponds to TRBD1 (6 bases). V dropped 4 bases and J dropped 11 bases, with 16 bases sitting between them. The CDR3 consists of 13 residues. Germline V gene lookup returns CDR1 SGDLS and CDR2 YYNGEE. Here the CDR3 DNA reads TGTGCCAGCAGCTTAGAGGGGGGCCGCGCCATATATTTT. Encoded protein: CASSLEGGRAIYF.

The chain uses TRBV29-1 and TRBJ2-5, with D perhaps matching TRBD2 (5 bases). The germline CDR1 and CDR2 sequences are SQVTM and ANQGSEA. Trimming removed 8 bases from V and 5 bases from J, with 12 bases in between. There are 11 residues in the CDR3. The CDR3 here is CSHGVGETQYF. DNA for the CDR3: TGCAGCCACGGGGTTGGGGAGACCCAGTACTTC.

This chain connects TRBV9 to TRBJ2-5, with D possibly being TRBD2 (5 bases). Germline V gene data show CDR1 as SGDLS and CDR2 as YYNGEE. With 0 bases removed from V and 0 bases from J, the gap between germline ends came to 6 bases. CDR3 length: 14 amino acids. The CDR3 DNA reads as TGTGCCAGCAGCGTAGGAGGGTACCAAGAGACCCAGTACTTC. Translation gives CASSVGGYQETQYF.

V and J are TRBV29-1 and TRBJ1-1, with TRBD1 as a possible D gene (6 bases). This CDR3 is built from 11 residues. Trimming cost V 7 bases and J 6 bases, with 12 bases left between them. Germline V gene sequence: CDR1 SQVTM, CDR2 ANQGSEA. DNA for the CDR3: TGCAGCGCAGGGGAGGGAGCTGAAGCTTTCTTT. Translating it yields CSAGEGAEAFF.

This chain links TRBV14 with TRBJ2-5; TRBD1 aligns across 7 bases. The germline CDR1 and CDR2 sequences are SGHDN and FVKESK. The junction had 1 base not matched to a gene; V was cut back by 3 bases and J by 3 bases. The CDR3 sequence is 13 residues long. The CDR3: CASSHGTEETQYF. CDR3 sequence (DNA): TGTGCCAGCAGCCATGGGACAGAAGAGACCCAGTACTTC. The full variable domain, rest sourced from reference TRBV14 and TRBJ2-5, is EAGVTQFPSHSVIEKGQTVTLRCDPISGHDNLYWYRRVMGKEIKFLLHFVKESKQDESGMPNNRFLAERTGGTYSTLKVQPAELEDSGVYFCASSHGTEETQYFGPGTRLLVL.

The chain couples TRBV12-3 or TRBV12-4 to TRBJ1-2; a possible D gene is TRBD1 (5 bases). The CDR3 extends over 13 amino acids. Between the trimmed V and J ends, which lost 5 bases and 9 bases, there was a span of 16 bases. The CDR3 sequence: CASSPMGGVSYTF. For the CDR3, the DNA is TGTGCCAGCAGTCCCATGGGGGGAGTTAGCTACACCTTC.

This clonotype appeared once. V gene TRBV28 combines with J gene TRBJ2-7; a weak D match, TRBD1 (5 bases). Germline CDR1 is MDHEN and CDR2 is SYDVKM. The CDR3 contains 13 residues. V was shortened by 4 bases and J by 7 bases, with 14 bases between the two germline ends. The DNA of the CDR3 is TGTGCCAGCAGTTGGATTAGGGGTCAAGAGCAGTACGTC. Protein product: CASSWIRGQEQYV.

The chain recombines TRBV29-1 with TRBJ1-2; 9 bases match TRBD1. The CDR3 is 13 amino acids. From germline, CDR1 is SQVTM and CDR2 ANQGSEA. The V gene end was trimmed by 6 bases and the J gene end by 3 bases; junction bases not matched to a gene: 5. DNA of the CDR3: TGCAGCGTAGGACAGGGGATCGACTATGGCTACACCTTC. Translation: CSVGQGIDYGYTF.

The rearrangement uses TRBV20-1 and TRBJ1-1; TRBD1 is a possible D gene (5 bases). Trimming took 1 base from V and 1 from J, leaving 13 bases between them. Germline values: CDR1 DFQATT, CDR2 SNEGSKA (reference sequence). The CDR3 consists of 15 residues. CDR3 in DNA: TGCAGTGCTAGAGCAAGGCAGGGCCCGAACACTGAAGCTTTCTTT. It yields the protein CSARARQGPNTEAFF.

The V and J genes are TRBV18 and TRBJ2-2, with 7 bases fitting TRBD1. The germline V gene has CDR1 KGHSH and CDR2 LQKENI. With V trimmed by 3 bases and J by 1 base, 5 bases remained unmatched. The CDR3 sequence is 16 residues long. This chain's CDR3 is CASSPKTGWNTGELFF. For the CDR3, the DNA is TGTGCCAGCTCACCGAAGACAGGGTGGAACACCGGGGAGCTGTTTTTT.

Only one count was recorded for this clonotype. The chain links TRBV20-1 to TRBJ1-1, with D possibly being TRBD1 (5 bases). The V and J ends lost 3 bases and 5 bases respectively, with 13 bases between them. The CDR3 has 13 amino acids. Germline lookup yields CDR1 DFQATT and CDR2 SNEGSKA (reference sequence). The CDR3 nucleotides are TGCAGTGCTAGGCTAGGGGCGGGGACTGAAGCTTTCTTT. This sequence encodes CSARLGAGTEAFF.

The V call is TRBV18, the J call TRBJ1-5, with a possible D match to TRBD1 (6 bases). Trimming left V 2 bases short and J 5 bases short, with 22 bases between. Germline V gene data show CDR1 as KGHSH and CDR2 as LQKENI. The length of the CDR3 is 18 residues. This CDR3 reads CASSPSLSALQGYQPQHF. The CDR3, as DNA: TGTGCCAGCTCACCAAGTTTGTCAGCCTTACAGGGATATCAGCCCCAGCATTTT.

The V and J genes are TRBV24-1 and TRBJ2-5, with D tentatively TRBD1 (6 bases). Germline V gene sequence: CDR1 KGHDR, CDR2 SFDVKD. The length of the CDR3 is 14 residues. V was cut by 5 bases and J by 5 bases, with 14 bases left in between. The CDR3 sequence is CATSGLAQGETQYF. The CDR3, as DNA: TGTGCCACCAGTGGACTGGCGCAGGGGGAGACCCAGTACTTC.

This CDR3 reads CASSLGLAGQQETQYF. The CDR3 nucleotides read TGCGCCAGCAGCTTGGGGCTAGCGGGGCAACAAGAGACCCAGTACTTC. The rearrangement joins TRBV5-1 to TRBJ2-5, with TRBD2 matching over 9 bases. The CDR3 loop spans 16 amino acids. The J segment lost 2 bases and the V segment lost 0 bases, leaving 5 bases of the junction unmatched. Germline values: CDR1 SGHRS, CDR2 YFSETQ.

The CDR3 protein is CASSLGVPYEQYF. The DNA of the CDR3 is TGTGCCAGCAGTTTAGGTGTTCCCTACGAGCAGTACTTC. The chain couples TRBV28 to TRBJ2-7; D unresolved. Germline-derived CDR1 and CDR2 are MDHEN and SYDVKM. V lost 2 bases to trimming and J lost 2 bases, with 7 bases between them. CDR3 length: 13 amino acids.

V is TRBV2 and J is TRBJ1-2; no clear D gene. This CDR3 has 12 amino acids. CDR1 SNHLY and CDR2 FYNNEI come from the germline V gene. The germline V and J ends were trimmed by 1 base and 4 bases, with 4 bases remaining between them. The CDR3 sequence: CASSEGPYGYTF. The CDR3 DNA reads TGTGCCAGCAGTGAAGGGCCCTATGGCTACACCTTC.

V and J are TRBV7-6 and TRBJ1-5; D not certain. Trimming shortened V by 8 bases and J by 7 bases, and 3 bases separated the two germline ends. CDR1 is SGHVS and CDR2 is FNYEAQ in the germline V gene. CDR3 size: 9 residues. The CDR3 protein is CASPQPQHF. CDR3 DNA: TGTGCCAGCCCCCAGCCCCAGCATTTT.